This T cell receptor (beta chain) comes out of a study of blood T cell repertoires in COVID-19. The wider study: From the United States, Italy and Spain came samples of acute and convalescent COVID-19.

Germline CDR1 is WSHSY and CDR2 is SAAADI. V shed 4 bases and J 8 bases; nucleotides not matched to a gene: 4. The length of the CDR3 is 12 residues. This clone was recorded only once. Measured with immunoSEQ multiplex PCR; TCRdb has only the in-frame clones, and not every one. The data show about 73,000 clones, approximately 88% seen once. V and J are TRBV10-2 and TRBJ1-2; 7 bases map to TRBD1. The sequencing sample was made of peripheral blood. The sequence was collected from a man older than 75 with active or convalescent COVID-19. In DNA, the CDR3 is TGCGCCAGCAGTGTAGGACAGGAAGGCTACACCTTC. Translated: CASSVGQEGYTF.